This T cell receptor (beta chain) was retrieved from a study of blood T cell repertoires in COVID-19. Across the whole study: Acute and convalescent COVID-19 samples came from the United States, Italy and Spain. PBMCs, B-cell-depleted T cells, or T cells provided the cDNA or gDNA that made up the material.

The CDR3 loop spans 15 amino acids. The ends were cut back, 0 bases at V and 0 bases at J, with 10 bases in the middle. Looked up from germline, CDR1 is SGHKS and CDR2 is YYEKEE (reference sequence). Study processing details: Nucleated cell number was recorded as an estimate derived from reference gene primer amplification. The protocol was immunoSEQ multiplex PCR, while the TCRdb copy is restricted to in-frame clones and leaves out a portion. The V and J calls and clone size are taken from that table; D and trimming were inferred from the DNA. The sample carries roughly 200,000 clones, around 90% recorded once.

The clonotype originates from a man in his forties with acute or convalescent COVID-19. The chain is built from TRBV5-5 and TRBJ2-7; D gene ambiguous. What was sequenced was peripheral blood. The DNA for the CDR3 is TGTGCCAGCAGCTTGGGGCAGGTGGCCTCCTACGAGCAGTACTTC. Translation: CASSLGQVASYEQYF. The whole variable domain, filled in from reference TRBV5-5 and TRBJ2-7, reads DAGVTQSPTHLIKTRGQQVTLRCSPISGHKSVSWYQQVLGQGPQFIFQYYEKEERGRGNFPDRFSARQFPNYSSELNVNALLLGDSALYLCASSLGQVASYEQYFGPGTRLTVT.